The 28 T cell receptor beta chains given below trace back to one sample, sequenced in a study of CD8 T cells in Susac syndrome. Random-hexamer reverse transcription was applied to about 0.45 to 1 ug RNA. A single record per CDR3 protein comes from TCRdb applying MiXCR to the immunoSEQ multiplex PCR reads. The top ten clones hold 0.085% to 0.09% of a sample with about 190,000 distinct CDR3 sequences, roughly nine tenths of them seen once. The sample taken for sequencing was CD4+ T cells from PBMCs. Every receptor here comes from a human donor with Susac syndrome.

The chain is built from TRBV3-1 and TRBJ2-7; D is uncertain. V gave up 0 bases and J gave up 5 bases, with 8 bases separating them. The germline CDR1 and CDR2 sequences are LGHDT and YNNKEL (reference sequence). This CDR3 region has 13 residues. CDR3 DNA: TGTGCCAGCAGCCAAGAAGGTTCTAACGAGCAGTACTTC. As protein: CASSQEGSNEQYF.

The J gene is TRBJ1-1, the V gene TRBV6-5, with TRBD1 identical over 8 bases. The CDR3 runs 17 residues. Germline CDR1 reads MNHEY; CDR2 reads SVGAGI. V gave up 2 bases and J gave up 1 base; unmatched junction bases: 9. The DNA for the CDR3 is TGTGCCAGCAGTTACGGCAGGGGGCCTAGGCCGAACACTGAAGCTTTCTTT. This encodes CASSYGRGPRPNTEAFF.

The V gene is TRBV15, the J gene TRBJ1-5, with no clear D. The length of the CDR3 is 15 residues. Deletions cut 0 bases from V and 3 bases from J, with 9 bases between. From germline, CDR1 is LNHNV and CDR2 YYDKDF (reference sequence). Here the CDR3 DNA reads TGTGCCACCAGCAGAGATGACCGCTCCAATCAGCCCCAGCATTTT. Translated: CATSRDDRSNQPQHF. Variable domain in full (rest from reference TRBV15 and TRBJ1-5): DAMVIQNPRYQVTQFGKPVTLSCSQTLNHNVMYWYQQKSSQAPKLLFHYYDKDFNNEADTPDNFQSRRPNTSFCFLDIRSPGLGDTAMYLCATSRDDRSNQPQHFGDGTRLSIL.

The CDR3 spells CASSSPGQGNGYTF. In nucleotides, the CDR3 is TGTGCCAGCAGCAGCCCGGGGCAGGGAAATGGCTACACCTTC. The gene calls are TRBV11-2 and TRBJ1-2; D possibly corresponds to TRBD1 (5 bases). The CDR3 extends over 14 amino acids. The V and J ends lost 5 bases and 6 bases respectively, with 16 bases between them. Germline loops: CDR1 SGHAT, CDR2 FQNNGV.

V and J are TRBV9 and TRBJ2-1, with 11 bases lining up with TRBD1. The CDR3 loop spans 15 amino acids. V lost 0 bases to trimming and J lost 10 bases; unmatched junction nucleotides: 6. The germline V gene encodes CDR1 SGDLS and CDR2 YYNGEE. The CDR3, as DNA: TGTGCCAGCAGCGTAGTAGGACAGGGGGCGAGGGAGCAGTTCTTC. It yields the protein CASSVVGQGAREQFF.

CDR3: CASSFTPGQGATNEKLFF. The CDR3, as DNA: TGCGCCAGCAGCTTTACCCCGGGACAGGGGGCAACTAATGAAAAACTGTTTTTT. This rearrangement joins TRBV5-1 to TRBJ1-4; the match to TRBD1 covers 11 bases. The CDR3 sequence is 18 residues long. CDR1 SGHRS and CDR2 YFSETQ come from the germline V gene. V lost 2 bases and J lost 0; bases outside the gene matches: 6.

The genes are TRBV19 and TRBJ1-5; D remains unclear. The V end was cut by 6 bases, the J end by 0 bases, with 12 bases between. The length of the CDR3 is 15 residues. Germline V gives CDR1 LNHDA, CDR2 SQIVND (reference sequence). CDR3 loop: CASRSKDYSNQPQHF. The CDR3 DNA sequence: TGTGCCAGTAGGTCTAAGGATTATAGCAATCAGCCCCAGCATTTT.

J is TRBJ1-5 and V is TRBV15; D is unresolved. V lost 4 bases to trimming and J lost 3 bases, with 4 bases between them. Germline V gene lookup returns CDR1 LNHNV and CDR2 YYDKDF (reference sequence). This CDR3 is built from 12 residues. The CDR3 sequence: CATSMDNQPQHF. As DNA, the CDR3 is TGTGCCACCAGCATGGACAATCAGCCCCAGCATTTT.

DNA for the CDR3: TGTGCCAGCTCCGGGACAGGGTGGGACGAAAAACTGTTTTTT. This sequence encodes CASSGTGWDEKLFF. The rearrangement joins TRBV18 to TRBJ1-4, with 9 bases fitting TRBD1. The length of the CDR3 is 14 residues. The J segment lost 8 bases and the V segment lost 6 bases, leaving 7 bases of the junction unmatched. The germline V gene has CDR1 KGHSH and CDR2 LQKENI.

CDR3 amino acids: CSVALTGQPQHF. The CDR3 nucleotides are TGCAGCGTCGCCCTGACTGGTCAGCCCCAGCATTTT. The chain links TRBV29-1 to TRBJ1-5; D is unresolved. Germline V lookup: CDR1 SQVTM, CDR2 ANQGSEA. V was trimmed by 6 bases and J by 6 bases, leaving 12 bases between them. The CDR3 is 12 amino acids.

This chain uses TRBV19 with TRBJ2-3; tentatively, D is TRBD1 (6 bases). Germline CDR1 and CDR2: LNHDA and SQIVND (reference sequence). The CDR3 runs to 13 residues. V shed 8 bases and J shed 4 bases, with 13 bases lying between them. The CDR3 DNA reads TGTGCCAGTCAAGGGACAACCTCAGATACGCAGTATTTT. Its protein is CASQGTTSDTQYF.

This rearrangement joins TRBV7-9 to TRBJ1-4; a weak D match, TRBD1 (6 bases). Germline V lookup: CDR1 SEHNR, CDR2 FQNEAQ (reference sequence). This CDR3 contains 16 residues. V lost 2 bases to trimming and J lost 5 bases, with 15 bases between them. CDR3 in amino acids: CASSLFGGQRNEKLFF. The CDR3 region has the DNA TGTGCCAGCAGCTTATTTGGCGGACAGAGGAATGAAAAACTGTTTTTT.

CDR3 coding DNA: TGTGCTTTAGAGGTAGCGGGGGGGGAAAACGAGCAGTACTTC. It encodes CALEVAGGENEQYF. The gene calls are TRBV30 and TRBJ2-7, with 11 bases matching TRBD2. There are 14 residues in the CDR3. CDR1 and CDR2 (germline): GTSNPN, SVGIG (reference sequence).

This chain uses TRBV2 with TRBJ1-5, with TRBD1 matching over 9 bases. Per germline, CDR1 SNHLY and CDR2 FYNNEI. The CDR3 spans 15 residues. Trimming removed 4 bases from V and 4 bases from J; junction bases left unmatched: 5. The CDR3 region has the DNA TGTGCCAGCAGTGGCTCGGGACAGGGAAATCAGCCCCAGCATTTT. Its translation: CASSGSGQGNQPQHF.

The chain has TRBV28 and TRBJ2-7, with D uncertain. V was pared by 7 bases and J by 2 bases, with 12 bases between. This CDR3 comprises 13 residues. Germline V gives CDR1 MDHEN, CDR2 SYDVKM. The CDR3 DNA reads as TGTGCCAGCACAGTCAATCCCACCTACGAGCAGTACTTC. This encodes CASTVNPTYEQYF.

This chain joins TRBV6-5 and TRBJ1-2; 8 bases match TRBD1. Germline loops: CDR1 MNHEY, CDR2 SVGAGI. The V gene end was trimmed by 10 bases and the J gene end by 1 base; junction bases not matched to a gene: 8. The CDR3 contains 14 residues. This CDR3 is CATRTGSFNYGYTF. The DNA for the CDR3 is TGTGCCACCAGGACAGGGAGTTTTAACTATGGCTACACCTTC.

V and J are TRBV30 and TRBJ1-6, with 7 bases identical to TRBD1. The CDR3 has 14 residues. Trimming at V came to 5 bases and at J to 7 bases, leaving 8 bases not matched to a gene. Germline V gene data show CDR1 as GTSNPN and CDR2 as SVGIG (reference sequence). DNA of the CDR3: TGTGCCTGGGCAGGGGGTCTGGGGAATTCACCCCTCCACTTT. Amino acid sequence: CAWAGGLGNSPLHF.

CDR3 in DNA: TGCAGTGCCGTTCGGACAGGTGGGGGCTATGGCTACACCTTC. Translated, it gives CSAVRTGGGYGYTF. The V gene is TRBV20-1, the J gene TRBJ1-2, with 7 bases that match TRBD1. In germline, CDR1 is DFQATT, CDR2 SNEGSKA (reference sequence). V shed 6 bases and J 4 bases; nucleotides not matched to a gene: 11. The CDR3 is 14 residues long.

The V and J genes are TRBV18 and TRBJ2-2, with D hard to call. Germline CDR1 is KGHSH and CDR2 is LQKENI. V was pared by 2 bases and J by 6 bases, with 13 bases between. The CDR3 sequence is 15 residues long. CDR3 nucleotide sequence: TGTGCCAGCTCACCAACAGTGCTTGGGTCCGGGGAGCTGTTTTTT. It yields the protein CASSPTVLGSGELFF.

CDR3 sequence: CASSLGGQEGGYTF. CDR3 nucleotide sequence: TGTGCCAGCAGCTTGGGTGGACAAGAGGGGGGCTACACCTTC. The chain carries TRBV7-2 and TRBJ1-2; possible D gene TRBD1, 5 bases. The CDR3 extends over 14 amino acids. Germline lookup yields CDR1 SGHTA and CDR2 FQGNSA. V lost 3 bases and J 8 bases, leaving 16 bases between the germline ends. The full variable domain, rest sourced from reference TRBV7-2 and TRBJ1-2, is GAGVSQSPSNKVTEKGKDVELRCDPISGHTALYWYRQSLGQGLEFLIYFQGNSAPDKSGLPSDRFSAERTGGSVSTLTIQRTQQEDSAVYLCASSLGGQEGGYTFGSGTRLTVV.

The chain carries TRBV6-5 and TRBJ1-5; no firm D call. Germline V gene sequence: CDR1 MNHEY, CDR2 SVGAGI. CDR3 length: 13 residues. The V end lost 6 bases, the J end lost 6 bases, and 12 bases lay between the germline ends. The CDR3 region is CASSKPSGQPQHF. DNA for the CDR3: TGTGCCAGCAGCAAGCCGAGTGGTCAGCCCCAGCATTTT.

This chain uses TRBV12-3 or TRBV12-4 with TRBJ2-3; D uncertain. V lost 3 bases, J lost 10 bases, and 17 bases lay in between. This CDR3 comprises 14 residues. The CDR3: CASSFERVTEPQYF. Here the CDR3 DNA reads TGTGCCAGCAGTTTCGAACGGGTCACGGAACCGCAGTATTTT.

V and J are TRBV6-1 and TRBJ2-7; no definite D call. The CDR3 contains 13 residues. Trimming cost V 2 bases and J 4 bases, with 9 bases left between them. The germline gives CDR1 MNHNS, CDR2 SASEGT. CDR3 nucleotides: TGTGCCAGCAGTGAATCTCGGCTTTACGAGCAGTACTTC. Translation gives CASSESRLYEQYF.

This clonotype was seen only a few times. This chain uses TRBV7-9 with TRBJ2-2; 8 positions agree with TRBD2. V shed 3 bases and J 5 bases; nucleotides not matched to a gene: 2. In germline, CDR1 is SEHNR, CDR2 FQNEAQ (reference sequence). The CDR3 extends over 14 amino acids. The CDR3 DNA sequence: TGTGCCAGCAGCTTGGCTAGCGGGACCGGGGAGCTGTTTTTT. It codes for CASSLASGTGELFF.

The chain links TRBV19 to TRBJ2-2; D is ambiguous. V lost 7 bases and J 1 base, leaving 7 bases between the germline ends. This CDR3 has 13 amino acids. Germline CDR1 reads LNHDA; CDR2 reads SQIVND (reference sequence). The CDR3: CASTGRNTGELFF. Here the CDR3 DNA reads TGTGCCAGTACTGGGCGGAACACCGGGGAGCTGTTTTTT.

This clonotype was detected a few times. The V and J genes are TRBV5-1 and TRBJ2-7; 9 nucleotides align to TRBD1. V shed 0 bases and J 5 bases; nucleotides not matched to a gene: 6. This CDR3 contains 15 residues. Germline V CDR1 and CDR2: SGHRS, YFSETQ. CDR3 coding DNA: TGCGCCAGCAGCTTGGATGGACAGGGGCGTGACGAGCAGTACTTC. This encodes CASSLDGQGRDEQYF. The full variable domain, rest sourced from reference TRBV5-1 and TRBJ2-7, is KAGVTQTPRYLIKTRGQQVTLSCSPISGHRSVSWYQQTPGQGLQFLFEYFSETQRNKGNFPGRFSGRQFSNSRSEMNVSTLELGDSALYLCASSLDGQGRDEQYFGPGTRLTVT.

This sequence joins TRBV9 and TRBJ2-3, with D hard to call. Germline V gene sequence: CDR1 SGDLS, CDR2 YYNGEE. The CDR3 loop spans 14 amino acids. The V end was cut by 0 bases, the J end by 0 bases, with 5 bases between. The DNA for the CDR3 is TGTGCCAGCAGCGTAGCTACCAGCACAGATACGCAGTATTTT. Protein product: CASSVATSTDTQYF.

The V and J genes are TRBV20-1 and TRBJ2-6, with 10 bases matching TRBD1. The CDR3 contains 18 residues. Germline CDR1 is DFQATT and CDR2 is SNEGSKA (reference sequence). J lost 1 base, V lost 2 bases, and 8 bases had no gene match. The CDR3: CSARPSGTGASGANVLTF. CDR3 bases: TGCAGTGCTAGACCCTCCGGGACAGGGGCTTCTGGGGCCAACGTCCTGACTTTC.